The present T cell receptor beta chain was sequenced within a study of OX40 agonist ivuxolimab in advanced cancers. Describing the broader study: Ivuxolimab was a fully human IgG2 agonistic monoclonal antibody targeting the costimulatory receptor OX40 (CD134). Intravenous ivuxolimab was administered to patients every 2 weeks at six dose levels: 0.01, 0.1, 0.3, 1.5, 3 and 10 mg/kg. In the dose-escalation cohort, 70% to 85% of patients were male, and the mean age was approximately 60 years, with a range of 23 to 79. Partial responses occurred in three dose-escalation patients, of whom one had hepatocellular carcinoma and two had cutaneous melanoma. The paper reports the monotherapy dose-escalation portion (N ≈ 50 patients) of the phase I ivuxolimab trial. Prior anti-PD-1, anti-PD-L1 or anti-CTLA-4 therapy was permitted, and approximately 40% of dose-escalation patients had received checkpoint inhibitors. Peripheral TCRbeta sequencing aimed to test whether ivuxolimab altered TCR sequence diversity and caused clonal T-cell expansion. Of the approximately 54 patients in dose escalation, about 20 had hepatocellular carcinoma, some 15 had melanoma, 9 had renal cell carcinoma and 9 had head and neck cancer. The study at large found these results: At doses from 0.1 to 3.0 mg/kg, clonal expansion was seen in both CD4+ and CD8+ blood T cells between baseline and week 6. In the 0.1-3.0 mg/kg groups, partial responders were among the patients with the lowest normalized peripheral clonal expansion, particularly in CD8+ T cells. Low levels of normalized T-cell clonal expansion were also seen in some patients who did not respond. The antigen specificity of the clonally expanded peripheral T cells was not determined. On average, CD8+ T cells showed more expanded clones than CD4+ T cells after ivuxolimab.

For sequencing of the TCRbeta CDR3 region, genomic DNA was extracted from the sorted cells. The immunoSEQ Assay was used to sequence the TCRbeta CDR3 regions. TCRdb retrieved this table from immuneACCESS and kept in-frame rearrangements only. Not all clones are present; in checked studies, unresolved V genes account for under half, and no reason is known for the remainder. Present in this sample are approximately 69,000 clones, about three quarters of which were seen just once. The top ten constitute over 2% of the sample. Patients with autoimmune disease history or receiving systemic immunosuppression were excluded from the trial. Peripheral blood for TCR sequencing was collected from all dose cohorts at baseline, on cycle 4 day 1, and on cycle 7 day 1. Samples were obtained from an open-label, multicenter, first-in-human phase I dose-escalation trial of ivuxolimab. Adults with locally advanced or metastatic melanoma, renal cell carcinoma, hepatocellular carcinoma or head and neck squamous cell carcinoma were enrolled in the trial. Before TCR sequencing, CD4+ T cells and CD8+ T cells were sorted from peripheral blood as separate populations.

The CDR3 measures 14 amino acids from cysteine to phenylalanine. CDR3 DNA only is kept here, 42 bases in frame from base 1. Based on the germline V gene, the CDR1 and CDR2 sequences are SGHRS and YFSETQ. V is cut by 0 bases and J by 2 bases, and the space between the germline ends is 7 bases. This clone came up once. Its antigen is not yet known. No per-base quality is available; no much larger clone lies one base away. The sample was CD4+ or CD8+ T cells sorted from blood, taken in a trial of the OX40 agonist ivuxolimab. The V gene is TRBV5-1 and the J gene is TRBJ2-3, with no reliable assignment of the D segment. This sequence originates from an adult with an advanced solid tumor such as melanoma, head and neck, liver or kidney cancer. The CDR3 reads CASSLGVTTDTQYF. The sequenced DNA: TGCGCCAGCAGCTTGGGGGTAACCACAGATACGCAGTATTTT.